Given below is one T cell receptor (beta chain) in context. Its target is not known. A much larger clone differs by one base, so this may be a read error. TCRdb passed the 5' RACE reads through MiXCR, listing each CDR3 protein once. The sample includes around 240,000 distinct CDR3 sequences, roughly 7% seen only once; the top ten take roughly 3.6%. Everyone who donated was a healthy Caucasian. These data belong to a study of identical twins. Notes on the study in general: Insertions were fewer in abundant cord blood beta clonotypes, whereas memory repertoires showed none of this pattern.

The V and J ends lost 6 bases and 5 bases respectively, with 5 bases between them. Germline V gene data show CDR1 as MNHEY and CDR2 as SVGAGI. The CDR3 runs 11 residues. These same data were also listed under a study on yellow fever vaccine responses in identical twins. From that second work: A vaccine T cell response that seemed partly convergent and partly personalized was reported in twins.

The TCR was taken from a young woman in good health. V is TRBV6-5 and J is TRBJ2-1, with unresolved D. Input material: memory (CD45RO+) T cells sorted from blood. CDR3 DNA sequence: TGTGCCAGCAGGGGGAACAATGAGCAGTTCTTC. The encoded protein is CASRGNNEQFF.